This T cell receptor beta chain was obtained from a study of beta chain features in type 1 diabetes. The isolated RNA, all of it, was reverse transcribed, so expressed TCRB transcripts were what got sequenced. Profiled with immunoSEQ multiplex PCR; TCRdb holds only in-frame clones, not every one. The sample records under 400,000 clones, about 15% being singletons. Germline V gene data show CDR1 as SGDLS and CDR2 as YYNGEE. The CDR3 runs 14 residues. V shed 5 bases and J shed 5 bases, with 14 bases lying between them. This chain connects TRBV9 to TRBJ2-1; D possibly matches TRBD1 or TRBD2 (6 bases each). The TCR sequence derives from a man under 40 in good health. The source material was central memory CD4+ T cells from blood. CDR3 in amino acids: CASRRVGGNNEQFF. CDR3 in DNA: TGTGCCAGCAGACGGGTCGGGGGCAACAATGAGCAGTTCTTC.